A single sample gave rise to the 29 T cell receptor beta chains below, sequenced in a study of T cell clonotyping in hematopoietic cell transplantation. Repertoires were generated with immunoSEQ multiplex PCR, while TCRdb's copy carries only in-frame clones and drops some. The table lists around 13,000 clones, about four fifths of them singletons. The sample was PBMCs, taken 100 days after allogeneic stem cell transplant. Source of these receptors: a female patient in her 40s who had an allogeneic stem cell transplant from a related donor, so T cells may come from the graft donor. Some clones in this sample may be carry-over from other donors' samples.

This clone was picked up one time. The V gene is TRBV6-5, the J gene TRBJ1-3; a possible D gene is TRBD1 (5 bases). Germline V gene sequence: CDR1 MNHEY, CDR2 SVGAGI. This CDR3 contains 14 residues. V lost 7 bases to trimming and J lost 2 bases, with 12 bases between them. CDR3 residues: CASTSGTPGNTIYF. The CDR3 coding sequence is TGTGCCAGCACTTCCGGGACGCCTGGAAACACCATATATTTT.

The V and J genes are TRBV6-4 and TRBJ2-2; D might be TRBD2 (6 bases). With 6 bases removed from V and 6 bases from J, the gap between germline ends came to 14 bases. The CDR3 runs to 14 residues. CDR1 and CDR2 from the germline V gene are MRHNA and SNTAGT. CDR3 sequence reads: CASSGRPEAGELFF. In nucleotides, the CDR3 is TGTGCCAGCAGCGGGAGACCGGAGGCCGGGGAGCTGTTTTTT.

The rearrangement links TRBV19 to TRBJ2-6; D may be TRBD2 (6 bases). The CDR3 contains 16 residues. Germline V gives CDR1 LNHDA, CDR2 SQIVND (reference sequence). The V end was cut by 4 bases, the J end by 2 bases, with 12 bases between. CDR3 DNA: TGTGCCAGTAGTAGGGGGGAGGTTGCTGGGGCCAACGTCCTGACTTTC. Residues: CASSRGEVAGANVLTF.

This chain links TRBV10-1 with TRBJ1-5; TRBD1 matches at 8 bases. CDR3 length: 16 residues. Germline V gene data show CDR1 as WNHNN and CDR2 as SYGVQD (reference sequence). V was pared by 4 bases and J by 2 bases, with 7 bases of the junction left unmatched. For the CDR3, the DNA is TGCGCCAGCAGTGCATTCGACAGGGGTTGCAATCAGCCCCAGCATTTT. It is translated as CASSAFDRGCNQPQHF.

The chain combines TRBV6-5 with TRBJ2-2; 7 bases agree with TRBD2. The trim removed 7 bases at V and 6 bases at J, leaving 8 bases unmatched. The germline CDR1 and CDR2 sequences are MNHEY and SVGAGI. This CDR3 is built from 14 residues. For the CDR3, the DNA is TGTGCCAGCATTGGCGGGAGTGGGTCCGGGGAGCTGTTTTTT. Its protein is CASIGGSGSGELFF.

On this clone: Compared with germline, one end of the junction differs, possibly owing to a read error. The chain employs TRBV2 and TRBJ1-2; tentatively, D is TRBD1 (5 bases). CDR3 size: 12 residues. CDR1 is SNHLY and CDR2 is FYNNEI in the germline V gene. The CDR3 is CASREDSYGYTF. The CDR3, as DNA: TGTGCCAGCAGGGAAGACAGCTATGGCTACACCTTC.

The chain uses TRBV19 and TRBJ2-2, with D hard to call. The V and J ends lost 5 bases and 7 bases respectively, with 14 bases between them. Germline CDR1 and CDR2: LNHDA and SQIVND (reference sequence). The CDR3 consists of 14 residues. CDR3 in DNA: TGTGCCAGTAGTCCGAGCCCTCGGGTCGGGGAGCTGTTTTTT. Its translation is CASSPSPRVGELFF.

The rearrangement uses TRBV11-2 and TRBJ2-1; 7 nucleotides agree with TRBD2. The CDR3 spans 15 residues. The V gene end was trimmed by 3 bases and the J gene end by 5 bases; junction bases not matched to a gene: 7. The V gene's germline CDR1 is SGHAT and CDR2 FQNNGV. The CDR3 region is CASSFQRGLNNEQFF. The CDR3 coding sequence is TGTGCCAGCAGCTTCCAAAGGGGACTAAACAATGAGCAGTTCTTC.

CDR3 bases: TGTGCCAGCAGCTTCCAAGAGACCCAGTACTTC. Protein: CASSFQETQYF. The chain couples TRBV11-2 to TRBJ2-5; D uncertain. V dropped 3 bases and J dropped 1 base, with 0 bases sitting between them. Germline V gene data show CDR1 as SGHAT and CDR2 as FQNNGV. CDR3 length: 11 residues. Complete variable domain (other parts from reference TRBV11-2 and TRBJ2-5): EAGVAQSPRYKIIEKRQSVAFWCNPISGHATLYWYQQILGQGPKLLIQFQNNGVVDDSQLPKDRFSAERLKGVDSTLKIQPAKLEDSAVYLCASSFQETQYFGPGTRLLVL.

The chain links TRBV6-5 to TRBJ1-1; the D gene is possibly TRBD1 (5 bases). Germline values: CDR1 MNHEY, CDR2 SVGAGI. The CDR3 length is 15 residues. Trimming stripped 1 base from V and 5 bases from J, with 14 bases between. The CDR3 nucleotides are TGTGCCAGCAGTTACTACCCAGGGCGGGGGACTGAAGCTTTCTTT. This sequence encodes CASSYYPGRGTEAFF.

The chain combines TRBV15 with TRBJ2-7; perhaps TRBD2 as D (5 bases). CDR3 length: 14 amino acids. Germline V gives CDR1 LNHNV, CDR2 YYDKDF (reference sequence). Trimming removed 5 bases from V and 0 bases from J, with 11 bases in between. CDR3 region: CATSGGRPSYEQYF. DNA of the CDR3: TGTGCCACCAGCGGAGGACGTCCCTCCTACGAGCAGTACTTC.

This sequence joins TRBV6-9 and TRBJ2-7; D assignment may be TRBD1 or TRBD2 (5 bases each). Trimming shortened V by 5 bases and J by 1 base, and 12 bases separated the two germline ends. CDR3 length: 14 residues. Per germline, CDR1 MNHGY and CDR2 SVAAGI. The CDR3 DNA is TGTGCCAGCAGTCCCCGGGACGGGTCCTACGAGCAGTACTTC. It specifies CASSPRDGSYEQYF.

V usage is TRBV7-2 and J usage is TRBJ2-2; D perhaps matches TRBD1 (6 bases). V lost 3 bases to trimming and J lost 7 bases, with 12 bases between them. The CDR3 runs 14 residues. CDR1 is SGHTA and CDR2 is FQGNSA in the germline V gene. The CDR3 nucleotides are TGTGCCAGCAGCTTGCAGGGGTACGGCGGGGAGCTGTTTTTT. Its translation: CASSLQGYGGELFF.

The V gene is TRBV11-2, the J gene TRBJ1-3; D unresolved. This CDR3 spans 12 amino acids. The germline V gene encodes CDR1 SGHAT and CDR2 FQNNGV. V shed 3 bases and J shed 4 bases, with 4 bases lying between them. CDR3 nucleotide sequence: TGTGCCAGCAGCTTTACCGGAAACACCATATATTTT. Amino acids: CASSFTGNTIYF.

This chain links TRBV6-5 with TRBJ1-5; 7 bases fit TRBD1. CDR1 is MNHEY and CDR2 is SVGAGI in the germline V gene. The ends lost 5 bases at V and 11 bases at J; junction bases unmatched: 9. This CDR3 spans 13 amino acids. This CDR3 is CASSRGQTDAQHF. The DNA for the CDR3 is TGTGCCAGCAGTCGGGGACAGACGGATGCCCAGCATTTT.

This clone was seen a few times. The V gene is TRBV2, the J gene TRBJ2-7; no clear D gene. V was trimmed by 0 bases and J by 5 bases, leaving 2 bases between them. This CDR3 has 11 residues. Per germline, CDR1 SNHLY and CDR2 FYNNEI. CDR3 sequence reads: CASSEADEQYF. CDR3 DNA: TGTGCCAGCAGTGAAGCCGACGAGCAGTACTTC.

This chain uses TRBV15 with TRBJ1-4; D perhaps matches TRBD1 (6 bases). The CDR3 covers 17 residues. CDR1 and CDR2 from the germline V gene are LNHNV and YYDKDF (reference sequence). V lost 0 bases and J 1 base, leaving 12 bases between the germline ends. The CDR3 bases are TGTGCCACCAGCAGAGAGGGGGGGCTCGGAACTAATGAAAAACTGTTTTTT. Translated: CATSREGGLGTNEKLFF.

The rearrangement joins TRBV10-3 to TRBJ1-1, with D unresolved. Germline lookup yields CDR1 ENHRY and CDR2 SYGVKD. Between the trimmed V and J ends, which lost 7 bases and 6 bases, there was a span of 15 bases. The CDR3 has 13 amino acids. Here the CDR3 DNA reads TGTGCCATCAATAAGGGCGGGTCGGCTGAAGCTTTCTTT. This gives the protein CAINKGGSAEAFF.

The sample holds one count of this clone. The chain is built from TRBV11-3 and TRBJ2-1; D gene unclear. CDR3 size: 12 residues. The germline V and J ends were trimmed by 2 bases and 8 bases, with 7 bases remaining between them. The germline V gene encodes CDR1 SGHNT and CDR2 YENEEA. The CDR3 DNA sequence: TGTGCCAGCAGCTTATCGCCGGATGAGCAGTTCTTC. Translating it yields CASSLSPDEQFF.

This clone was detected a few times. V and J are TRBV7-2 and TRBJ2-2, with 7 positions matching TRBD2. CDR1 is SGHTA, CDR2 FQGNSA, per germline. The CDR3 length is 16 residues. V was clipped by 2 bases and J by 7 bases; unmatched bases: 10. The CDR3 protein is CASSLHPSGGVGELFF. The CDR3 DNA is TGTGCCAGCAGCTTACATCCTAGCGGTGGGGTCGGGGAGCTGTTTTTT. Looking up the rest from reference TRBV7-2 and TRBJ2-2 gives the full variable domain: GAGVSQSPSNKVTEKGKDVELRCDPISGHTALYWYRQSLGQGLEFLIYFQGNSAPDKSGLPSDRFSAERTGGSVSTLTIQRTQQEDSAVYLCASSLHPSGGVGELFFGEGSRLTVL.

The gene calls are TRBV20-1 and TRBJ1-2; perhaps TRBD1 as D (6 bases). Trimming took 6 bases from V and 10 from J, leaving 9 bases between them. Germline V gene lookup returns CDR1 DFQATT and CDR2 SNEGSKA (reference sequence). This CDR3 spans 9 amino acids. CDR3 residues: CSARGDYTF. For the CDR3, the DNA is TGCAGTGCGAGGGGGGACTACACCTTC.

V and J are TRBV5-4 and TRBJ2-7; 9 bases map to TRBD1. CDR1 is SGHNT, CDR2 YYREEE, per germline (reference sequence). The CDR3 consists of 13 residues. The V gene end was trimmed by 4 bases and the J gene end by 4 bases; junction bases not matched to a gene: 3. CDR3 protein: CASSRGQGYEQYF. CDR3 nucleotide sequence: TGTGCCAGCAGCCGCGGACAGGGGTACGAGCAGTACTTC.

J is TRBJ2-7 and V is TRBV7-2; D uncertain. Germline V CDR1 and CDR2: SGHTA, FQGNSA. CDR3 size: 12 residues. V was clipped by 0 bases and J by 2 bases, with 2 bases between them. CDR3 DNA: TGTGCCAGCAGCTTAGCTACCTACGAGCAGTACTTC. The encoded protein is CASSLATYEQYF. The variable domain in full, with the rest retrieved from reference TRBV7-2 and TRBJ2-7, is GAGVSQSPSNKVTEKGKDVELRCDPISGHTALYWYRQSLGQGLEFLIYFQGNSAPDKSGLPSDRFSAERTGGSVSTLTIQRTQQEDSAVYLCASSLATYEQYFGPGTRLTVT.

This clone was counted once. CDR3 protein: CASSESTSGSRADTQYF. The CDR3 DNA is TGCGCCAGCAGTGAGTCGACTAGCGGGAGTCGTGCAGATACGCAGTATTTT. The chain recombines TRBV10-1 with TRBJ2-3; 12 bases match TRBD2. V was pared by 0 bases and J by 4 bases, with 5 bases of the junction left unmatched. CDR1 and CDR2 from the germline V gene are WNHNN and SYGVQD (reference sequence). This CDR3 contains 17 residues.

The chain links TRBV6-1 to TRBJ1-2; D is unresolved. Per germline, CDR1 MNHNS and CDR2 SASEGT. The CDR3 totals 13 residues. The germline V and J ends were trimmed by 4 bases and 5 bases, with 11 bases remaining between them. The CDR3 DNA follows: TGTGCCAGCAGTGGGCCAGTCCCTTATGGCTACACCTTC. Translating gives CASSGPVPYGYTF.

The gene calls are TRBV27 and TRBJ2-5; 10 positions agree with TRBD1. This CDR3 region has 15 residues. CDR1 MNHEY and CDR2 SMNVEV come from the germline V gene (reference sequence). The V and J ends lost 3 bases and 3 bases, in that order; junction bases with no gene match: 4. The CDR3 DNA is TGTGCCAGCAGTTTCACCGGGACAGGGGAAGAGACCCAGTACTTC. Its translation: CASSFTGTGEETQYF.

The CDR3 loop is CASSYSAARSSYEQYF. The CDR3 region has the DNA TGTGCCAGCAGTTACTCGGCAGCCAGGAGCTCCTACGAGCAGTACTTC. The chain recombines TRBV6-5 with TRBJ2-7; D is undetermined. This CDR3 comprises 16 residues. The germline V and J ends were trimmed by 0 bases and 0 bases, with 12 bases remaining between them. Germline V gene sequence: CDR1 MNHEY, CDR2 SVGAGI.

The V and J genes are TRBV2 and TRBJ2-5, with 7 bases matching TRBD1. The CDR3 contains 16 residues. J was trimmed by 3 bases and V by 3 bases; bases with no gene match: 10. The germline V gene has CDR1 SNHLY and CDR2 FYNNEI. The CDR3 sequence is CASSEGITGAEETQYF. CDR3 coding DNA: TGTGCCAGCAGTGAGGGTATTACAGGGGCGGAAGAGACCCAGTACTTC. The full variable domain, completed using reference TRBV2 and TRBJ2-5, is EPEVTQTPSHQVTQMGQEVILRCVPISNHLYFYWYRQILGQKVEFLVSFYNNEISEKSEIFDDQFSVERPDGSNFTLKIRSTKLEDSAMYFCASSEGITGAEETQYFGPGTRLLVL.

The genes are TRBV6-6 and TRBJ1-2; TRBD1 agrees at 7 bases. Germline loops: CDR1 MNHNY, CDR2 SVGAGI (reference sequence). This CDR3 spans 14 amino acids. The V gene end was trimmed by 2 bases and the J gene end by 4 bases; junction bases not matched to a gene: 4. In DNA form, the CDR3 reads TGTGCCAGCAGTTACGACTCAGGGGGCTATGGCTACACCTTC. Its translation is CASSYDSGGYGYTF.